These T cell receptor beta chains were read from a single sample in a study of shared clonotypes between healthy human individuals. Assay used: immunoSEQ multiplex PCR; TCRdb lists only in-frame clones, some missing. Among 850,000 to 1,100,000 clones listed, roughly 77% were seen once. Material for sequencing was memory CD4+ T cells from PBMCs. These receptors came from a man younger than 35 in good health. Some clones in this sample may be carry-over from other donors' samples. The CDR3 runs from the conserved cysteine through the conserved F or W. The D gene is left open where the match is weak. Size values are once, few and many counts, or a class for expanded clones, and some rows have none.

>-|TRBJ2-3|-|TRBV4-1
CASSQVMQTPGTDTQYF
TGCGCCAGCAGCCAAGTTATGCAGACGCCTGGCACAGATACGCAGTATTTT
>TRBD1|TRBJ2-3|-|TRBV5-1
CASTLDRVKYF
TGCGCCAGCACCCTGGACAGGGTCAAGTATTTT
>TRBD2|TRBJ2-2|-|TRBV5-1
CASSPSPGTSATGELFF
TGCGCCAGCAGCCCCTCTCCCGGGACTAGTGCCACCGGGGAGCTGTTTTTT
>TRBD1|TRBJ2-2|once|TRBV19
CASSDRGRSTGELFF
TGTGCCAGTAGTGACAGGGGTCGAAGCACCGGGGAGCTGTTTTTT
>-|TRBJ1-3|once|TRBV5-4
CASSSLSGNTIYF
TGTGCCAGCAGCTCCCTCTCTGGAAACACCATATATTTT
>TRBD1|TRBJ1-2|-|TRBV5-4
CASSNPTGGDYGYTF
TGTGCCAGCAGCAATCCTACAGGGGGCGACTATGGCTACACCTTC
>-|TRBJ2-5|-|TRBV11-2
CASSLTGRWETQYF
TGTGCCAGCAGCCTTACGGGGCGTTGGGAGACCCAGTACTTC
>TRBD1|TRBJ1-4|-|TRBV7-9
CASSLGGTAREKLFF
TGTGCCAGCAGCTTAGGCGGGACAGCCAGGGAAAAACTGTTTTTT
>-|TRBJ1-1|-|TRBV7-3
CASSPSSRNTEAFF
TGTGCCAGCAGCCCGTCCTCCAGGAATACTGAAGCTTTCTTT
>-|TRBJ1-5|-|TRBV27
CASSLPGYSNQPQHF
TGTGCCAGCAGTTTACCCGGTTATAGCAATCAGCCCCAGCATTTT
>TRBD1|TRBJ2-5|-|TRBV9
CASSLRGTGIQETQYF
TGTGCCAGCAGCCTCCGAGGGACAGGGATACAAGAGACCCAGTACTTC
>-|TRBJ2-7|many|TRBV4-1
CASSLMTGPYEQYF
TGCGCCAGCAGCTTAATGACAGGTCCCTACGAGCAGTACTTC
>-|TRBJ2-7|-|TRBV27
CASRRQVGPYEQYF
TGTGCCAGCAGGAGACAGGTCGGACCGTACGAGCAGTACTTC
>-|TRBJ2-2|-|TRBV5-5
CASSLSYFTGELFF
TGTGCCAGCAGCTTGTCCTATTTTACCGGGGAGCTGTTTTTT